These 20 T cell receptor beta chains originate from one sample sequenced in a study of blood T cell repertoires in COVID-19 (dated by TCRdb to the early 2020s). Libraries were constructed by the immunoSEQ multiplex PCR assay. TCRdb took this table from immuneACCESS and kept in-frame rearrangements with V and J called. Such tables lack part of the clones; where checked against another copy, unresolved V genes explain under half of the gap, and the rest is unexplained. The sample contains around 300,000 clones, around 90% of them found a single time. Approximately 4.5% of the sample rests with the top ten. Sequencing input: PBMCs or T cells enriched from blood (not recorded which). Receptors originate from a woman younger than 35 with acute COVID-19.

This clone was observed a handful of times. The J gene is TRBJ2-1, the V gene TRBV3-1 (or the pseudogene TRBV3-2); 12 bases are shared with TRBD2. This CDR3 is 15 amino acids long. Losses at the gene ends were 3 bases for V and 9 bases for J; bases not matched to a gene: 6. Germline CDR1 is LGHDT and CDR2 is YNNKEL (reference sequence). The CDR3 region is CASSQTSGSLGEQFF. The CDR3 DNA reads as TGTGCCAGCAGCCAGACTAGCGGGAGTCTCGGTGAGCAGTTCTTC.

The chain has TRBV28 and TRBJ1-4, with 9 bases fitting TRBD1. Germline loops: CDR1 MDHEN, CDR2 SYDVKM. The CDR3 contains 14 residues. V shed 6 bases and J 8 bases; nucleotides not matched to a gene: 7. The CDR3 region is CASSLGQGREKLFF. For the CDR3, the DNA is TGTGCCAGCAGCTTAGGACAGGGGCGGGAAAAACTGTTTTTT.

The chain has TRBV9 and TRBJ1-1, with D tentatively TRBD1 (6 bases). The CDR3 is made up of 14 amino acids. Germline CDR1 reads SGDLS; CDR2 reads YYNGEE. The V and J ends lost 4 bases and 3 bases respectively, with 13 bases between them. The chain's CDR3 is CASSRRGRDTEAFF. The CDR3 DNA sequence: TGTGCCAGCAGCCGCAGGGGAAGGGACACTGAAGCTTTCTTT.

The chain links TRBV7-3 to TRBJ2-7; 9 nucleotides line up with TRBD1. Germline CDR1 reads SGHTA; CDR2 reads FQGTGA. This CDR3 is 15 amino acids long. Trimming cost V 4 bases and J 0 bases; bases outside gene matches: 4. CDR3 in DNA: TGTGCCAGCAGCTCCGGACAGGGGCCCTCCTACGAGCAGTACTTC. As protein: CASSSGQGPSYEQYF. Based on the CDR3 plus reference TRBV7-3 and TRBJ2-7, the full variable domain is GAGVSQTPSNKVTEKGKYVELRCDPISGHTALYWYRQSLGQGPEFLIYFQGTGAADDSGLPNDRFFAVRPEGSVSTLKIQRTERGDSAVYLCASSSGQGPSYEQYFGPGTRLTVT.

In its sample, this clone was seen once. The chain is built from TRBV19 and TRBJ2-5; TRBD1 aligns across 7 bases. Germline values: CDR1 LNHDA, CDR2 SQIVND (reference sequence). V shed 3 bases and J 3 bases; nucleotides not matched to a gene: 4. The CDR3 has 14 amino acids. CDR3 residues: CASSIGTAKETQYF. The CDR3 coding sequence is TGTGCCAGTAGTATTGGGACAGCAAAAGAGACCCAGTACTTC. Variable domain in full (rest from reference TRBV19 and TRBJ2-5): DGGITQSPKYLFRKEGQNVTLSCEQNLNHDAMYWYRQDPGQGLRLIYYSQIVNDFQKGDIAEGYSVSREKKESFPLTVTSAQKNPTAFYLCASSIGTAKETQYFGPGTRLLVL.

This sequence joins TRBV2 and TRBJ1-2; the match to TRBD1 covers 7 bases. Germline V gene data show CDR1 as SNHLY and CDR2 as FYNNEI. The V and J ends lost 6 bases and 5 bases, in that order; junction bases with no gene match: 3. The CDR3 sequence is 12 residues long. The CDR3 nucleotides read TGTGCCAGCAGGACAGGGACATATGGCTACACCTTC. As protein: CASRTGTYGYTF.

This rearrangement joins TRBV4-2 to TRBJ2-7; the D gene is possibly TRBD2 (5 bases). The germline V and J ends were trimmed by 0 bases and 2 bases, with 14 bases remaining between them. Germline loops: CDR1 LGHNA, CDR2 YNFKEQ. The CDR3 sequence is 16 residues long. The CDR3, as DNA: TGTGCCAGCAGCCAAGAGATCGGACCGCGGGCCTACGAGCAGTACTTC. Protein sequence: CASSQEIGPRAYEQYF.

The chain carries TRBV5-6 and TRBJ1-2, with TRBD1 matching over 7 bases. V gave up 4 bases and J gave up 2 bases; unmatched junction bases: 2. CDR3 length: 13 amino acids. Germline V gives CDR1 SGHDT, CDR2 YYEEEE. The CDR3 loop is CASSARGNYGYTF. The DNA of the CDR3 is TGTGCCAGCAGCGCCAGGGGGAACTATGGCTACACCTTC. Together with reference TRBV5-6 and TRBJ1-2, the CDR3 gives the full variable domain: DAGVTQSPTHLIKTRGQQVTLRCSPKSGHDTVSWYQQALGQGPQFIFQYYEEEERQRGNFPDRFSGHQFPNYSSELNVNALLLGDSALYLCASSARGNYGYTFGSGTRLTVV.

J is TRBJ2-3 and V is TRBV24-1; 11 bases are shared with TRBD1. V shed 3 bases, J shed 3 bases, and the junction held 7 bases outside the gene matches. Germline CDR1 KGHDR, CDR2 SFDVKD. This CDR3 is built from 17 residues. The CDR3 DNA follows: TGTGCCACCAGTGATCCGGGACAGGGGGGCCGGACAGATACGCAGTATTTT. This translates into CATSDPGQGGRTDTQYF.

The chain has TRBV10-1 and TRBJ2-1; TRBD2 aligns across 14 bases. Germline trimming cut 3 bases from V and 7 bases from J; bases unmatched to any gene: 8. CDR1 is WNHNN and CDR2 is SYGVQD in the germline V gene (reference sequence). The CDR3 consists of 17 residues. This CDR3 reads CASSEGTSGSGWNEQFF. The CDR3 nucleotides are TGCGCCAGCAGTGAAGGGACTAGCGGGAGTGGATGGAATGAGCAGTTCTTC.

The chain combines TRBV13 with TRBJ1-2, with TRBD1 matching over 8 bases. V dropped 6 bases and J dropped 0; count of bases not matched to a gene: 9. CDR3 length: 16 amino acids. Germline CDR1 reads PRHDT; CDR2 reads FYEKMQ (reference sequence). CDR3 in DNA: TGTGCCAGCAGTACAGGGGGACAAATAACTAACTATGGCTACACCTTC. It yields the protein CASSTGGQITNYGYTF.

The V gene is TRBV5-1, the J gene TRBJ2-5; D is undetermined. Trimming left V 3 bases short and J 4 bases short, with 7 bases between. The germline gives CDR1 SGHRS, CDR2 YFSETQ. CDR3 length: 12 residues. The CDR3 reads CASSSGRETQYF. CDR3 in DNA: TGCGCCAGCAGCTCTGGTAGAGAGACCCAGTACTTC.

This sequence joins TRBV10-2 and TRBJ2-7; TRBD2 aligns across 14 bases. V was pared by 2 bases and J by 6 bases, with 3 bases of the junction left unmatched. In germline, CDR1 is WSHSY, CDR2 SAAADI. The CDR3 sequence is 15 residues long. The CDR3 here is CASSETGLAGGEQYF. DNA for the CDR3: TGCGCCAGCAGTGAGACAGGACTAGCGGGAGGCGAGCAGTACTTC.

The rearrangement joins TRBV6-2 or TRBV6-3 to TRBJ2-5; TRBD2 aligns across 7 bases. Trimming removed 2 bases from V and 7 bases from J; junction bases left unmatched: 7. CDR1 is MNHEY and CDR2 is SVGEGT in the germline V gene. This CDR3 contains 14 residues. CDR3 coding DNA: TGTGCCAGCAGTTACGACAGCGGGATAGGGACCCAGTACTTC. This encodes CASSYDSGIGTQYF.

The V call is TRBV19, the J call TRBJ1-5; TRBD1 aligns across 9 bases. The J segment lost 0 bases and the V segment lost 5 bases, leaving 5 bases of the junction unmatched. The CDR3 is 16 residues long. Germline CDR1 and CDR2: LNHDA and SQIVND (reference sequence). This CDR3 reads CASSVWTGVSNQPQHF. CDR3 DNA: TGTGCCAGTAGTGTCTGGACAGGGGTTAGCAATCAGCCCCAGCATTTT.

The rearrangement links TRBV7-9 to TRBJ2-2, with 13 bases lining up with TRBD2. Per germline, CDR1 SEHNR and CDR2 FQNEAQ (reference sequence). V was pared by 5 bases and J by 4 bases, with 7 bases of the junction left unmatched. This CDR3 comprises 17 residues. This chain's CDR3 is CASSPGTSGAITGELFF. Written as DNA, the CDR3 is TGTGCCAGCAGCCCCGGGACTAGCGGGGCGATCACCGGGGAGCTGTTTTTT.

The genes are TRBV18 and TRBJ1-1, with D possibly being TRBD1 (6 bases). Trimming left V 2 bases short and J 1 base short, with 11 bases between. CDR1 is KGHSH, CDR2 LQKENI, per germline. There are 15 residues in the CDR3. CDR3: CASSPRAGANTEAFF. The CDR3 DNA reads TGTGCCAGCTCACCAAGGGCAGGGGCGAACACTGAAGCTTTCTTT.

The chain joins TRBV3-1 (or the pseudogene TRBV3-2) to TRBJ1-6, with TRBD1 matching 9 bases. Germline assignment: CDR1 LGHDT and CDR2 YNNKEL (reference sequence). Trimming took 5 bases from V and 10 from J; bases not matched to a gene: 9. The CDR3 sequence is 15 residues long. Here the CDR3 DNA reads TGTGCCAGCAGCGACCTGACAGGGGGTGGATCACCCCTCCACTTT. This translates into CASSDLTGGGSPLHF.

The chain joins TRBV6-5 to TRBJ2-3, with D perhaps TRBD1 (7 bases). The V end lost 7 bases, the J end lost 4 bases, and 15 bases lay between the germline ends. The CDR3 extends over 14 amino acids. The germline gives CDR1 MNHEY, CDR2 SVGAGI. CDR3 in amino acids: CASKRQGDSDTQYF. Here the CDR3 DNA reads TGTGCCAGCAAACGGCAGGGGGACTCAGATACGCAGTATTTT.

V and J are TRBV28 and TRBJ1-5; D ambiguous. The V gene lost 3 bases and the J gene lost 6 bases, with 12 bases spanning the gap. CDR3 length: 14 amino acids. Looked up from germline, CDR1 is MDHEN and CDR2 is SYDVKM. In DNA, the CDR3 is TGTGCCAGCAGTTTGGGCCCGGGAGGTCAGCCCCAGCATTTT. This gives the protein CASSLGPGGQPQHF.